Detailed here is one T cell receptor (beta chain). The data were taken from a study of PD-1 blockade in mismatch repair-deficient tumors. About the study: Enrolled about 2012-2016, patients had progressing, pretreated mismatch repair-deficient cancers of 12 types.

Germline lookup yields CDR1 SNHLY and CDR2 FYNNEI. The CDR3 is 16 residues long. The V and J ends lost 7 bases and 2 bases respectively, with 18 bases between them. Using immunoSEQ multiplex PCR, the repertoire was profiled, and TCRdb retains in-frame clones only, with some absent. The sample consists of over 30,000 clones, around 80% of them appearing once. Material: PBMCs, obtained less than 7 weeks after starting pembrolizumab. The chain uses TRBV2 and TRBJ2-1; D call uncertain. The source is an adult with mismatch repair-deficient cancer. CDR3 coding DNA: TGTGCCAGCACCAAGTCAGTATCCCTTACCTACAATGAGCAGTTCTTC. Its protein is CASTKSVSLTYNEQFF.